Given below is one T cell receptor (beta chain) in context. Its target antigen remains unknown. No base quality values were provided; no much bigger clone lies one nucleotide off. The data were obtained in a study of blood T cell repertoires in COVID-19 (dated by TCRdb to the early 2020s). Broadly, across the study: Collaborator samples came from the United States, Italy and Spain and covered acute and convalescent phases of COVID-19. The repertoires were released in a freely available public database intended as a resource for research on the immune response to SARS-CoV-2. The prospective study material was composed of cDNA or gDNA derived from T cells, B-cell-depleted T cells, or PBMCs. Subjects who had been exposed to COVID-19, were actively infected with it, or had recovered from it provided the deeply sampled blood TCRbeta repertoires that made up the dataset. Where available, HLA class I and class II types were obtained from metadata supplied by the sample provider rather than from assay-based typing. The samples were drawn from two sources: the first 160 participants of the ongoing ImmuneRACE study, and 950 to 1,500 subjects contributed by 6 global collaborators. Sample metadata almost always included a de-identified subject ID, COVID-19 status, age in years and sex. What the authors observed across the whole study: The quantity of clinical and demographic metadata differed by source and by participant and was supplied without curation.

Collaborating institutions collected whole blood in K2EDTA tubes following their own protocols. For TCRbeta analysis, collaborators shipped samples in one of three forms: frozen whole blood, isolated PBMCs, or DNA extracted from either of those sample types. From its cysteine to its phenylalanine, the CDR3 spans 13 amino acids. The kept DNA is CDR3 alone, 39 bases in frame from the first base. V is clipped by 6 bases and J by 7 bases, and the sequence between their germline boundaries is 15 bases long. TCRbeta CDR3 regions were amplified from genomic DNA by means of the immunoSEQ Assay, a bias-controlled multiplex PCR. As for the authors' bioinformatics: The number of nucleated cells in each sample was estimated by amplification of reference gene primers within the assay. To quantify the absolute abundance of each unique TCRbeta CDR3 rearrangement, sequence reads were collapsed and filtered. For each sample, productive Simpson clonality was calculated as the square root of Simpson's diversity index across productive rearrangements. In TCRdb, the immuneACCESS table is reduced to in-frame sequences with V and J assigned. These tables do not hold every clone; where another copy was compared, an unresolved V gene accounts for under half, and the others remain unexplained. The V and J calls and clone size come from that table; D and trimming were worked out from the DNA. Recorded for this sample are 140,000 to 150,000 clones; more than 65% of them occurred a single time. 4.2% of the sample is held by the ten biggest clonotypes.

This receptor chain uses TRBV12-3 or TRBV12-4 and TRBJ1-2, with the D gene too uncertain to name. The origin of this receptor is a man aged 55 to 70 with acute or convalescent COVID-19. The specimen sequenced was peripheral blood. CDR3 loop: CASRGTVPIGYTF. The sequence in DNA is TGTGCCAGCAGGGGCACGGTACCTATTGGCTACACCTTC.